A single sample gave rise to the 26 T cell receptor beta chains below, sequenced in a study of blood T cell repertoires in COVID-19. Sequenced by immunoSEQ multiplex PCR; TCRdb stores in-frame clones only, minus some. The sample gives about 190,000 clones, 65% to 85% of which show up once; 2.5% to 3.5% is in the top ten. The sample consisted of PBMCs or T cells enriched from blood (not recorded which). The receptors were gathered from a woman under 40 who had recovered from COVID-19.

This chain joins TRBV6-5 and TRBJ1-6; D might be TRBD1 (5 bases). Germline lookup yields CDR1 MNHEY and CDR2 SVGAGI. The CDR3 runs to 14 residues. V shed 6 bases and J shed 8 bases, with 14 bases lying between them. The DNA of the CDR3 is TGTGCCAGCAGATCCGGGACTCATTATTCACCCCTCCACTTT. Its protein product is CASRSGTHYSPLHF.

This clone came up a few times. The J gene is TRBJ2-7, the V gene TRBV11-2; no definite D call. Deletions cut 3 bases from V and 7 bases from J, with 10 bases between. Germline CDR1 SGHAT, CDR2 FQNNGV. This CDR3 contains 12 residues. The CDR3 spells CASSFVSTEQYF. The CDR3 DNA is TGTGCCAGCAGCTTTGTGTCTACGGAGCAGTACTTC.

The J gene is TRBJ1-2, the V gene TRBV24-1; D may be TRBD1 (5 bases). Germline CDR1 is KGHDR and CDR2 is SFDVKD. Trimming stripped 9 bases from V and 3 bases from J, with 13 bases between. The CDR3 extends over 13 amino acids. The CDR3 nucleotides are TGTGCCACCGGACCTTCAGGGTACTATGGCTACACCTTC. Translated, it gives CATGPSGYYGYTF.

V usage is TRBV11-3 and J usage is TRBJ2-5; 10 positions agree with TRBD2. J gave up 2 bases and V 4 bases, and 4 bases lay outside the gene matches. This CDR3 region has 15 residues. Germline V gives CDR1 SGHNT, CDR2 YENEEA. The CDR3 bases are TGTGCCAGCAGCTACACTAGCGGGGTACAAGAGACCCAGTACTTC. Its translation: CASSYTSGVQETQYF.

This clone was found once. A junction end diverges from the germline sequence, so it may reflect a read error. The V and J genes are TRBV7-7 and TRBJ1-1; 9 nucleotides match TRBD1. Germline CDR1 SSHAT, CDR2 FNYEAQ (reference sequence). CDR3 length: 17 residues. The CDR3 region is CASSFRDRVAMNTEAFF. As DNA, the CDR3 is TGTGCTAGCAGCTTCCGGGACAGGGTGGCGATGAACACTGAAGCTTTCTTT.

The chain carries TRBV5-1 and TRBJ1-6; D possibly corresponds to TRBD1 (5 bases). This CDR3 is 15 amino acids long. The ends were cut back, 2 bases at V and 0 bases at J, with 6 bases in the middle. Germline V lookup: CDR1 SGHRS, CDR2 YFSETQ. CDR3 DNA: TGCGCCAGCAGCTTCACAGGCTCCTATAATTCACCCCTCCACTTT. It yields the protein CASSFTGSYNSPLHF.

This sequence joins TRBV5-1 and TRBJ2-1, with 7 positions matching TRBD1. The CDR3 extends over 14 amino acids. The trim removed 5 bases at V and 2 bases at J, leaving 4 bases unmatched. Germline V gene lookup returns CDR1 SGHRS and CDR2 YFSETQ. The DNA for the CDR3 is TGCGCCAGCAGTCGGGACAGCCCCTACAATGAGCAGTTCTTC. Amino acid sequence: CASSRDSPYNEQFF.

The rearrangement links TRBV7-2 to TRBJ1-2, with D perhaps TRBD1 (5 bases). V was cut by 2 bases and J by 6 bases, with 13 bases left in between. The CDR3 runs to 14 residues. Germline V gene data show CDR1 as SGHTA and CDR2 as FQGNSA. CDR3 loop: CASSLWGVRDGYTF. Here the CDR3 DNA reads TGTGCCAGCAGCTTATGGGGCGTTCGGGATGGCTACACCTTC.

The rearrangement links TRBV28 to TRBJ2-7; 13 positions match TRBD2. Germline V gene data show CDR1 as MDHEN and CDR2 as SYDVKM. The junction had 13 bases not matched to a gene; V was cut back by 5 bases and J by 3 bases. This CDR3 comprises 18 residues. As DNA, the CDR3 is TGTGCCAGCAGTCCAAACCCCGGACTAGCGGGAGCGAACTACGAGCAGTACTTC. Amino acid sequence: CASSPNPGLAGANYEQYF.

The chain combines TRBV7-6 with TRBJ2-5; D is perhaps TRBD2 (5 bases). The V end lost 3 bases, the J end lost 5 bases, and 16 bases lay between the germline ends. The germline V gene has CDR1 SGHVS and CDR2 FNYEAQ. This CDR3 contains 15 residues. The CDR3 sequence: CASSFQIGVGETQYF. The CDR3 DNA reads TGTGCCAGCAGCTTTCAGATCGGGGTAGGGGAGACCCAGTACTTC.

Only one count was recorded for this clone. The chain carries TRBV7-2 and TRBJ2-3; 11 bases agree with TRBD2. The CDR3 has 19 amino acids. CDR1 and CDR2 from the germline V gene are SGHTA and FQGNSA. The V segment lost 2 bases and the J segment 0 bases; nucleotides outside the gene matches: 10. The CDR3 region is CASSLQPGLAVGSTDTQYF. The CDR3 DNA is TGTGCCAGCAGCTTACAGCCGGGACTAGCGGTTGGGAGCACAGATACGCAGTATTTT.

The chain links TRBV7-8 to TRBJ2-7; tentatively, D is TRBD2 (6 bases). The CDR3 sequence is 15 residues long. V was shortened by 3 bases and J by 3 bases, with 15 bases between the two germline ends. Per the germline V gene, CDR1 is SGHVS and CDR2 is FQNEAQ. CDR3 nucleotide sequence: TGTGCCAGCAGCTTTGTGGGAGCCGGGAGCTACGAGCAGTACTTC. This translates into CASSFVGAGSYEQYF. The variable domain in full, completed from reference TRBV7-8 and TRBJ2-7, reads GAGVSQSPRYKVAKRGQDVALRCDPISGHVSLFWYQQALGQGPEFLTYFQNEAQLDKSGLPSDRFFAERPEGSVSTLKIQRTQQEDSAVYLCASSFVGAGSYEQYFGPGTRLTVT.

The rearrangement links TRBV5-1 to TRBJ2-7, with D maybe TRBD2 (6 bases). The CDR3 contains 15 residues. CDR1 and CDR2 (germline): SGHRS, YFSETQ. V lost 4 bases to trimming and J lost 0 bases, with 14 bases between them. The CDR3 region has the DNA TGCGCCAGCAGCCTGGTAGCGGCGAGCTCCTACGAGCAGTACTTC. This sequence encodes CASSLVAASSYEQYF.

J is TRBJ1-1 and V is TRBV19; D gene uncertain. V was shortened by 8 bases and J by 3 bases, with 16 bases between the two germline ends. Per the germline V gene, CDR1 is LNHDA and CDR2 is SQIVND (reference sequence). This CDR3 spans 14 amino acids. In nucleotides, the CDR3 is TGTGCCAGTCGGGCTCCGACTATGGACACTGAAGCTTTCTTT. Its translation is CASRAPTMDTEAFF. Variable domain in full (rest from reference TRBV19 and TRBJ1-1): DGGITQSPKYLFRKEGQNVTLSCEQNLNHDAMYWYRQDPGQGLRLIYYSQIVNDFQKGDIAEGYSVSREKKESFPLTVTSAQKNPTAFYLCASRAPTMDTEAFFGQGTRLTVV.

Written as DNA, the CDR3 is TGTGCCAGCAGCCCGGTGCATGGAAACACCATATATTTT. This codes for CASSPVHGNTIYF. V usage is TRBV7-2 and J usage is TRBJ1-3; D not resolved. CDR3 length: 13 residues. Germline V gene data show CDR1 as SGHTA and CDR2 as FQGNSA. Trimming removed 5 bases at V and 3 bases at J, with 8 bases between.

This chain links TRBV4-1 with TRBJ2-1, with 12 bases lining up with TRBD2. The germline gives CDR1 MGHRA, CDR2 YSYEKL. V was clipped by 5 bases and J by 0 bases; unmatched bases: 11. The CDR3 is 19 residues long. The CDR3 region has the DNA TGCGCCAGCAGCAACCCGGGACTAGCGGGCCCCGGCTCCTACAATGAGCAGTTCTTC. This sequence encodes CASSNPGLAGPGSYNEQFF.

The CDR3 spells CASSQENRVNTEAFF. The CDR3 coding sequence is TGCGCCAGCAGCCAAGAGAACAGGGTGAACACTGAAGCTTTCTTT. V gene TRBV4-1 combines with J gene TRBJ1-1; tentative D call: TRBD1 (6 bases). CDR3 size: 15 residues. Trimming removed 0 bases at V and 0 bases at J, with 8 bases between. The germline V gene has CDR1 MGHRA and CDR2 YSYEKL.

The chain carries TRBV7-9 and TRBJ2-7; 7 bases agree with TRBD2. Trimming at V came to 11 bases and at J to 2 bases, leaving 12 bases not matched to a gene. Germline CDR1 SEHNR, CDR2 FQNEAQ (reference sequence). The CDR3 sequence is 14 residues long. Here the CDR3 DNA reads TGTGCCGCGGGGCCCCTAGCGGAGACCTACGAGCAGTACTTC. Amino acid sequence: CAAGPLAETYEQYF.

The rearrangement links TRBV5-6 to TRBJ2-3; D possibly corresponds to TRBD1 (5 bases). V shed 2 bases and J shed 2 bases, with 9 bases lying between them. Germline V lookup: CDR1 SGHDT, CDR2 YYEEEE. This CDR3 is 14 amino acids long. The CDR3 loop reads CASSFGQTTDTQYF. The CDR3 DNA is TGTGCCAGCAGCTTTGGACAAACCACAGATACGCAGTATTTT. The full variable domain, its missing parts supplied by reference TRBV5-6 and TRBJ2-3, is DAGVTQSPTHLIKTRGQQVTLRCSPKSGHDTVSWYQQALGQGPQFIFQYYEEEERQRGNFPDRFSGHQFPNYSSELNVNALLLGDSALYLCASSFGQTTDTQYFGPGTRLTVL.

The chain joins TRBV5-8 to TRBJ2-1; D perhaps matches TRBD2 (6 bases). The V gene lost 1 base and the J gene lost 5 bases, with 13 bases spanning the gap. Germline CDR1 is SGHTS and CDR2 is YDEGEE. The CDR3 runs 15 residues. The DNA for the CDR3 is TGTGCCAGCAGCTTGTCGGGGACTCCCCACAATGAGCAGTTCTTC. It is translated as CASSLSGTPHNEQFF.

In DNA, the CDR3 is TGTGCCAGCAGTTCACCGGGACTAGCAGCCTTCCAGTTCTTC. It codes for CASSSPGLAAFQFF. The rearrangement joins TRBV6-5 to TRBJ2-1; 9 nucleotides line up with TRBD2. The CDR3 contains 14 residues. Germline V lookup: CDR1 MNHEY, CDR2 SVGAGI. Trimming took 4 bases from V and 13 from J; bases not matched to a gene: 11.

This chain connects TRBV5-4 to TRBJ2-4; 10 bases are a match to TRBD1. Germline CDR1 reads SGHNT; CDR2 reads YYREEE (reference sequence). Trimming cost V 4 bases and J 4 bases; bases outside gene matches: 5. The CDR3 runs to 15 residues. CDR3 amino acids: CASSGGDRGKNIQYF. CDR3 sequence (DNA): TGTGCCAGCAGCGGTGGGGACAGGGGTAAAAACATTCAGTACTTC.

The J gene is TRBJ2-5, the V gene TRBV28; TRBD2 matches at 8 bases. The germline gives CDR1 MDHEN, CDR2 SYDVKM. V was clipped by 6 bases and J by 4 bases; unmatched bases: 10. The CDR3 loop spans 15 amino acids. In nucleotides, the CDR3 is TGTGCCAGCAGAGTGCCTTCGCTAGCGGGAGAGACCCAGTACTTC. Protein sequence: CASRVPSLAGETQYF. The full variable domain, completed using reference TRBV28 and TRBJ2-5, is DVKVTQSSRYLVKRTGEKVFLECVQDMDHENMFWYRQDPGLGLRLIYFSYDVKMKEKGDIPEGYSVSREKKERFSLILESASTNQTSMYLCASRVPSLAGETQYFGPGTRLLVL.

The chain recombines TRBV5-1 with TRBJ2-7; maybe TRBD2 (6 bases). In germline, CDR1 is SGHRS, CDR2 YFSETQ. The CDR3 runs to 14 residues. The ends were cut back, 0 bases at V and 1 base at J, with 8 bases in the middle. The CDR3 DNA sequence: TGCGCCAGCAGCTTGGCCGGGGGTTCCTACGAGCAGTACGTC. Protein product: CASSLAGGSYEQYV.

The J gene is TRBJ1-1, the V gene TRBV5-1; 9 bases line up with TRBD1. This CDR3 contains 15 residues. Looked up from germline, CDR1 is SGHRS and CDR2 is YFSETQ. V lost 4 bases to trimming and J lost 1 base; unmatched junction nucleotides: 5. The CDR3 reads CASSHPGQGNTEAFF. CDR3 sequence (DNA): TGCGCCAGCAGCCACCCGGGACAGGGGAACACTGAAGCTTTCTTT.

The V call is TRBV28, the J call TRBJ2-7, with D perhaps matching TRBD1 (6 bases). Per germline, CDR1 MDHEN and CDR2 SYDVKM. The CDR3 is 14 residues long. Trimming cost V 4 bases and J 1 base, with 11 bases left between them. CDR3 DNA: TGTGCCAGCAGTTCCTTCAGGGGTTCCTACGAGCAGTACTTC. Protein product: CASSSFRGSYEQYF. The full variable domain, rest sourced from reference TRBV28 and TRBJ2-7, is DVKVTQSSRYLVKRTGEKVFLECVQDMDHENMFWYRQDPGLGLRLIYFSYDVKMKEKGDIPEGYSVSREKKERFSLILESASTNQTSMYLCASSSFRGSYEQYFGPGTRLTVT.